This TCR beta chain emerged from a study of cytomegalovirus exposure and HLA in healthy donors. Findings of the study overall: A later analysis linked about 17,000 TCR beta sequences to HLA alleles at 0.05 false discovery rate.

With 60 Vbeta and 13 Jbeta primers, the PCR was carried out. Profiling relied on immunoSEQ multiplex PCR, and the TCRdb table lists in-frame clones only, not all of them. The repertoire consists of around 65,000 clones, with about 75% occurring once and the leading ten covering around 7.3%. As for this clone: Its specificity is not known.

Germline V gene lookup returns CDR1 MDHEN and CDR2 SYDVKM. Trimming shortened V by 5 bases and J by 9 bases, and 16 bases separated the two germline ends. This CDR3 has 13 residues. Sequencing was carried out using PBMCs. The TCR was taken from a woman under 40 in good health and CMV-seropositive. The chain combines TRBV28 with TRBJ1-2; D is unresolved. This chain's CDR3 is CASSLPLGWSYTF. CDR3 DNA: TGTGCCAGCAGTCTCCCATTGGGCTGGAGCTACACCTTC.